The 17 T cell receptor beta chains presented below share a single source sample, sequenced in a study of T cell clonality in common variable immunodeficiency. Using immunoSEQ multiplex PCR, the repertoire was profiled, and TCRdb retains in-frame clones only, with some absent. Captured here are tens of thousands of clones, none seen once; the top ten comprise approximately 1.6%. Sequencing input: peripheral blood mononuclear cells. These TCRs come from a person aged 18-70 years in good health.

This clone has a count of ten or more. The read ends 3 residues early relative to the CDR3; the germline J gene fills the gap. This sequence joins TRBV7-2 and TRBJ2-4; 8 bases line up with TRBD1. The CDR3 loop spans 13 amino acids. The V gene's germline CDR1 is SGHTA and CDR2 FQGNSA. V was pared by 7 bases and J by 5 bases, with 4 bases of the junction left unmatched. The covered CDR3 bases are TGTGCCAGCAACCCGGGACAGGAAAACATT. Amino acids: CASNPGQENI. The complete CDR3 reads CASNPGQENIQYF.

This clone was counted ten times or more. The read gets to within 3 residues of the CDR3 end, and the germline J gene fills in the rest. The chain combines TRBV20-1 with TRBJ2-7, with TRBD2 matching over 8 bases. V gave up 5 bases and J gave up 1 base; unmatched junction bases: 7. The CDR3 spans 14 residues. Germline lookup yields CDR1 DFQATT and CDR2 SNEGSKA (reference sequence). The DNA read from the CDR3 is TGCAGTGCTTTGGGGGGACTAGGTTCCTACGAG. It encodes CSALGGLGSYE. The whole CDR3 protein is CSALGGLGSYEQYF.

This clone occurred many times. The CDR3 protein is CASSPYGGELFF. The part of the CDR3 DNA that was read is TGTGCCAGCTCACCGTACGGCGGGGAG. The rearrangement links TRBV18 to TRBJ2-2; D unclear. The DNA ends 3 residues before the CDR3 does, and the rest of the CDR3 is filled in from the germline J gene. The length of the CDR3 is 12 residues. The V end was cut by 3 bases, the J end by 7 bases, with 6 bases between. From germline, CDR1 is KGHSH and CDR2 LQKENI. The whole variable domain, remainder taken from reference TRBV18 and TRBJ2-2, is NAGVMQNPRHLVRRRGQEARLRCSPMKGHSHVYWYRQLPEEGLKFMVYLQKENIIDESGMPKERFSAEFPKEGPSILRIQQVVRGDSAAYFCASSPYGGELFFGEGSRLTVL.

This clone was seen repeatedly, ten times or more. Read coverage stops 3 residues before the CDR3 terminus; the germline J gene supplies the remainder. The chain uses TRBV4-2 and TRBJ2-7, with D maybe TRBD2 (6 bases). The germline gives CDR1 LGHNA, CDR2 YNFKEQ. This CDR3 contains 18 residues. Deletions cut 4 bases from V and 1 base from J, with 23 bases between. Partial CDR3 DNA: TGTGCCAGCAGCCGGGCCGAGGGACTCATCCTTTCGTCCTACGAG. The encoded protein is CASSRAEGLILSSYE. The whole CDR3 sequence reads CASSRAEGLILSSYEQYF.

In its sample, this clone was seen many times. The read terminates 3 residues before the CDR3 end, so the remaining end is supplied by the germline J gene. This chain connects TRBV5-4 to TRBJ2-1, with unresolved D. The V gene's germline CDR1 is SGHNT and CDR2 YYREEE (reference sequence). This CDR3 region has 11 residues. V lost 2 bases and J 5 bases, leaving 2 bases between the germline ends. The part of the CDR3 DNA that was read is TGTGCCAGCAGCTTCGACAATGAG. Its translation is CASSFDNE. The CDR3 reads in full as CASSFDNEQFF.

This clone was counted ten times or more. The read falls 3 residues short of the CDR3 end, and the missing part is taken from the germline J gene. The gene calls are TRBV6-2 or TRBV6-3 and TRBJ2-7, with D maybe TRBD2 (6 bases). The V gene lost 6 bases and the J gene lost 6 bases, with 21 bases spanning the gap. CDR3 length: 15 residues. Germline V gene lookup returns CDR1 MNHEY and CDR2 SVGEGT. The part of the CDR3 DNA that was read is TGTGCCAGCAGCGAGGGCGGGAAACGACCCTCCGAG. It translates to CASSEGGKRPSE. The entire CDR3 protein is CASSEGGKRPSEQYF.

This clone was seen repeatedly, ten times or more. The CDR3 end lies 3 residues beyond the end of the read and is filled in from the germline J gene. The chain couples TRBV7-8 to TRBJ2-1; 10 bases are a match to TRBD2. The junction had 6 bases not matched to a gene; V was cut back by 1 base and J by 6 bases. The CDR3 is 16 residues long. Germline V gene lookup returns CDR1 SGHVS and CDR2 FQNEAQ. CDR3 loop: CASSLVRSGRGNEQFF. The covered CDR3 bases are TGTGCCAGCAGCTTAGTAAGGAGCGGGAGGGGCAATGAG.

This clone was seen many times. The DNA read from the CDR3 is TGTGCCAGTAGTATGGGACATGAGAACACTGAA. Its protein product is CASSMGHENTE. The whole CDR3 reads CASSMGHENTEAFF. V and J are TRBV19 and TRBJ1-1; D is perhaps TRBD1 (6 bases). Read sequence stops 3 residues before the CDR3 end, and the germline J gene provides the missing end. The V end lost 3 bases, the J end lost 1 base, and 9 bases lay between the germline ends. Germline V lookup: CDR1 LNHDA, CDR2 SQIVND (reference sequence). This CDR3 has 14 residues.

This clone came up many times. The read terminates 3 residues before the CDR3 end, so the remaining end is supplied by the germline J gene. The chain has TRBV18 and TRBJ1-4; D is perhaps TRBD1 (6 bases). Germline-derived CDR1 and CDR2 are KGHSH and LQKENI. V lost 3 bases to trimming and J lost 0 bases, with 14 bases between them. The CDR3 contains 17 residues. CDR3 DNA, as far as it was read: TGTGCCAGCTCACCGCCGACAGGAACTGCAACTAATGAAAAA. It encodes CASSPPTGTATNEK. The whole CDR3 protein reads CASSPPTGTATNEKLFF.

This clone came up many times. The CDR3 goes on 3 residues after the read ends, and that part is filled in from the germline J gene. This chain uses TRBV7-9 with TRBJ2-7; weak D call: TRBD1 (6 bases). Germline CDR1 is SEHNR and CDR2 is FQNEAQ (reference sequence). Trimming removed 5 bases at V and 4 bases at J, with 12 bases between. CDR3 length: 13 amino acids. CDR3 bases read: TGTGCCAGCAGCCTCTTAGGGGGTTACGAG. It yields the protein CASSLLGGYE. From start to end, the CDR3 is CASSLLGGYEQYF.

This clone has ten or more counts. The CDR3 end falls 3 residues outside the read, so it is completed with the germline J gene. This chain uses TRBV24-1 with TRBJ2-1, with 10 bases lining up with TRBD2. This CDR3 is built from 18 residues. Germline CDR1 and CDR2: KGHDR and SFDVKD. Trimming at V came to 4 bases and at J to 2 bases, leaving 10 bases not matched to a gene. The sequenced part of the CDR3 DNA is TGTGCCACCAGTGACCCCGCGACCCTAGCGGGAGCCTACAATGAG. This encodes CATSDPATLAGAYNE. The whole CDR3 region reads CATSDPATLAGAYNEQFF.

This clone was found many times. The CDR3 end falls 3 residues outside the read, so it is completed with the germline J gene. V is TRBV13 and J is TRBJ2-2; the D is unclear. Trimming stripped 3 bases from V and 5 bases from J, with 4 bases between. The germline CDR1 and CDR2 sequences are PRHDT and FYEKMQ (reference sequence). The CDR3 runs to 12 residues. The covered CDR3 bases are TGTGCCAGCAGCTTGTATACCGGGGAG. Translating it yields CASSLYTGE. The whole CDR3 region reads CASSLYTGELFF. Drawing the rest from reference TRBV13 and TRBJ2-2, the complete variable domain is AAGVIQSPRHLIKEKRETATLKCYPIPRHDTVYWYQQGPGQDPQFLISFYEKMQSDKGSIPDRFSAQQFSDYHSELNMSSLELGDSALYFCASSLYTGELFFGEGSRLTVL.

This clone was detected many times. The DNA ends 3 residues before the CDR3 does, and the rest of the CDR3 is filled in from the germline J gene. The same CDR3 arises from other DNA sequences in this sample as well. The chain uses TRBV9 and TRBJ2-7; no clear D. This CDR3 region has 14 residues. Germline CDR1 and CDR2: SGDLS and YYNGEE. V was trimmed by 0 bases and J by 2 bases, leaving 9 bases between them. Partial CDR3 DNA: TGTGCCAGCAGCGTAGGGGTGGGCCCCTACGAG. This sequence encodes CASSVGVGPYE. The full-length CDR3 reads as CASSVGVGPYEQYF. The whole variable domain, remainder taken from reference TRBV9 and TRBJ2-7, is DSGVTQTPKHLITATGQRVTLRCSPRSGDLSVYWYQQSLDQGLQFLIQYYNGEERAKGNILERFSAQQFPDLHSELNLSSLELGDSALYFCASSVGVGPYEQYFGPGTRLTVT.

There are many counts of this clone. The read halts 3 residues ahead of the CDR3 end, with the missing end drawn from the germline J gene. V and J are TRBV9 and TRBJ2-3, with TRBD2 matching 11 bases. Unmatched junction bases numbered 6, after V lost 0 bases and J lost 6 bases. CDR3 length: 16 residues. Germline V gene data show CDR1 as SGDLS and CDR2 as YYNGEE. The CDR3 bases that were read are TGTGCCAGCAGCGTAGGCGTAGCGGGAGGGGCGGATACG. Translated, it gives CASSVGVAGGADT. The CDR3 as a whole reads CASSVGVAGGADTQYF.

This clone was observed many times. The CDR3 is cut off 3 residues early in the read; its end comes from the germline J gene. J is TRBJ2-7 and V is TRBV19, with 10 nucleotides matching TRBD1. The CDR3 loop spans 18 amino acids. The V gene's germline CDR1 is LNHDA and CDR2 SQIVND (reference sequence). V trimming: 5 bases; J trimming: 3 bases; junction bases outside the gene matches: 16. CDR3 bases read: TGTGCCAGTAGTGCCGGACAGGGGGTCCACCCCTCCTACTACGAG. Encoded protein: CASSAGQGVHPSYYE. The full-length CDR3 reads as CASSAGQGVHPSYYEQYF. Complete variable domain (other parts from reference TRBV19 and TRBJ2-7): DGGITQSPKYLFRKEGQNVTLSCEQNLNHDAMYWYRQDPGQGLRLIYYSQIVNDFQKGDIAEGYSVSREKKESFPLTVTSAQKNPTAFYLCASSAGQGVHPSYYEQYFGPGTRLTVT.

This clone was detected ten times or more. The read ends 3 residues early relative to the CDR3; the germline J gene fills the gap. V gene TRBV19 combines with J gene TRBJ1-2; 7 bases align to TRBD1. The J segment lost 4 bases and the V segment lost 4 bases, leaving 9 bases of the junction unmatched. Germline lookup yields CDR1 LNHDA and CDR2 SQIVND (reference sequence). There are 15 residues in the CDR3. The sequenced CDR3 bases are TGTGCCAGTAGTACCGCCGGACAGGCAATCTATGGC. Encoded protein: CASSTAGQAIYG. The whole CDR3 protein is CASSTAGQAIYGYTF.

This clone was picked up many times. Sequencing ends 3 residues short of the CDR3 end; the germline J gene provides the rest. The V and J genes are TRBV5-4 and TRBJ2-1, with a weak D call TRBD2 (6 bases). V lost 4 bases, J lost 4 bases, and 9 bases lay in between. Per the germline V gene, CDR1 is SGHNT and CDR2 is YYREEE (reference sequence). The CDR3 loop spans 13 amino acids. The CDR3 region is CASSRDLYNEQFF. The CDR3 DNA, read in part, is TGTGCCAGCAGCCGGGACTTATACAATGAG. The full variable domain, its missing parts supplied by reference TRBV5-4 and TRBJ2-1, is ETGVTQSPTHLIKTRGQQVTLRCSSQSGHNTVSWYQQALGQGPQFIFQYYREEENGRGNFPPRFSGLQFPNYSSELNVNALELDDSALYLCASSRDLYNEQFFGPGTRLTVL.